These 32 T cell receptor beta chains were all obtained from the same sample, sequenced in a study of shared clonotypes between healthy human individuals. TCRdb's copy holds only in-frame clones and misses some; the assay was immunoSEQ multiplex PCR. The repertoire has 1,500,000 or so clones, 98% to 99% of them found once; the top ten carry about 0.4%. Sequenced material: naive CD4+ T cells sorted from blood. The subset was: CD45RA+ positively selected. The source of these receptors is a man under 40 in good health.

The chain carries TRBV18 and TRBJ1-5; TRBD1 aligns across 8 bases. V trimming: 5 bases; J trimming: 0 bases; junction bases outside the gene matches: 6. Germline CDR1 and CDR2: KGHSH and LQKENI. The CDR3 covers 16 residues. CDR3 nucleotides: TGTGCCAGCTCATTGGGGACAGGCTTTAGCAATCAGCCCCAGCATTTT. Amino acid sequence: CASSLGTGFSNQPQHF.

The CDR3 protein is CASSSQNTGELFF. The CDR3 coding sequence is TGTGCCAGCAGTTCCCAGAACACCGGGGAGCTGTTTTTT. The gene calls are TRBV6-6 and TRBJ2-2; D is uncertain. This CDR3 has 13 residues. V was cut by 4 bases and J by 1 base, with 4 bases left in between. Germline V gene sequence: CDR1 MNHNY, CDR2 SVGAGI (reference sequence).

This clone was detected only once. The CDR3 here is CASSLTGVESYGYTF. The CDR3 region has the DNA TGTGCCAGCAGTTTAACAGGGGTGGAGAGCTATGGCTACACCTTC. V and J are TRBV28 and TRBJ1-2, with 7 bases aligning to TRBD1. Germline CDR1 MDHEN, CDR2 SYDVKM. The CDR3 length is 15 residues. J was trimmed by 4 bases and V by 2 bases; bases with no gene match: 7.

The CDR3 spells CSLAKKTGTEAFF. The CDR3 DNA follows: TGCAGCCTTGCAAAGAAGACGGGCACTGAAGCTTTCTTT. V gene TRBV29-1 combines with J gene TRBJ1-1, with D hard to call. The CDR3 extends over 13 amino acids. V dropped 8 bases and J dropped 4 bases, with 17 bases sitting between them. CDR1 and CDR2 from the germline V gene are SQVTM and ANQGSEA. Full variable domain (remainder filled in from reference TRBV29-1 and TRBJ1-1): SAVISQKPSRDICQRGTSLTIQCQVDSQVTMMFWYRQQPGQSLTLIATANQGSEATYESGFVIDKFPISRPNLTFSTLTVSNMSPEDSSIYLCSLAKKTGTEAFFGQGTRLTVV.

The rearrangement joins TRBV4-2 to TRBJ1-5; perhaps TRBD1 as D (5 bases). From germline, CDR1 is LGHNA and CDR2 YNFKEQ. The CDR3 runs 18 residues. Deletions cut 0 bases from V and 2 bases from J, with 17 bases between. The CDR3 region is CASSQDQGGVEGNQPQHF. CDR3 nucleotide sequence: TGTGCCAGCAGCCAAGACCAGGGAGGGGTAGAGGGCAATCAGCCCCAGCATTTT.

V is TRBV12-2 and J is TRBJ2-1; the table's D gene call, TRBD2, was not cross checked with the DNA. TRBV12-2 is recorded as a pseudogene. The CDR3 has 12 amino acids. The CDR3 spells CASRPTHLEQFF. DNA of the CDR3: TGTGCAAGTCGCCCCACTCACCTTGAGCAGTTCTTC.

The chain couples TRBV30 to TRBJ1-3; 7 bases line up with TRBD1. Germline loops: CDR1 GTSNPN, CDR2 SVGIG (reference sequence). Unmatched junction bases numbered 18, after V lost 3 bases and J lost 10 bases. The CDR3 runs to 16 residues. CDR3 DNA sequence: TGTGCCTGGAGCCTAGAGGGGACAGCCTTGGCCGGGACCATATATTTT. It yields the protein CAWSLEGTALAGTIYF. The full variable domain, in which reference TRBV30 and TRBJ1-3 provide the parts outside the CDR3, is SQTIHQWPATLVQPVGSPLSLECTVEGTSNPNLYWYRQAAGRGLQLLFYSVGIGQISSEVPQNLSASRPQDRQFILSSKKLLLSDSGFYLCAWSLEGTALAGTIYFGEGSWLTVV.

The V gene is TRBV15, the J gene TRBJ2-7, with TRBD1 as a possible D gene (6 bases). The CDR3 length is 15 residues. The germline V gene encodes CDR1 LNHNV and CDR2 YYDKDF (reference sequence). The V and J ends lost 4 bases and 2 bases respectively, with 15 bases between them. The chain's CDR3 is CATSIGQTSPYEQYF. In nucleotides, the CDR3 is TGTGCCACCAGCATAGGACAGACGTCCCCCTACGAGCAGTACTTC.

The chain employs TRBV5-1 and TRBJ2-3; a weak D match, TRBD2 (5 bases). V was cut by 0 bases and J by 2 bases, with 10 bases left in between. Germline-derived CDR1 and CDR2 are SGHRS and YFSETQ. The CDR3 runs 15 residues. CDR3: CASSLAVDYTDTQYF. Written as DNA, the CDR3 is TGCGCCAGCAGCTTGGCCGTCGACTACACAGATACGCAGTATTTT. Looking up the rest from reference TRBV5-1 and TRBJ2-3 gives the full variable domain: KAGVTQTPRYLIKTRGQQVTLSCSPISGHRSVSWYQQTPGQGLQFLFEYFSETQRNKGNFPGRFSGRQFSNSRSEMNVSTLELGDSALYLCASSLAVDYTDTQYFGPGTRLTVL.

The rearrangement joins TRBV6-6 to TRBJ2-5; D may be TRBD1 or TRBD2 (7 bases each). The ends were cut back, 6 bases at V and 9 bases at J, with 23 bases in the middle. This CDR3 has 15 residues. Germline V lookup: CDR1 MNHNY, CDR2 SVGAGI (reference sequence). The CDR3 bases are TGTGCCAGCAGCCCACCGGGACAGAGTGGGGGGGCCCAGTACTTC. Residues: CASSPPGQSGGAQYF.

The chain uses TRBV7-9 and TRBJ2-7, with 9 positions matching TRBD1. The V gene end was trimmed by 4 bases and the J gene end by 4 bases; junction bases not matched to a gene: 5. From germline, CDR1 is SEHNR and CDR2 FQNEAQ (reference sequence). The CDR3 loop spans 14 amino acids. The DNA of the CDR3 is TGTGCCAGCAGCTCCCCCGGGACAGGGTACGAGCAGTACTTC. It yields the protein CASSSPGTGYEQYF.

In nucleotides, the CDR3 is TGTGCCAGCAGCTCGGGACTAGCGGGAGTCCCTATCTGGGAGCAGTACTTC. It translates to CASSSGLAGVPIWEQYF. V is TRBV5-6 and J is TRBJ2-7; 14 nucleotides line up with TRBD2. The V gene end was trimmed by 3 bases and the J gene end by 7 bases; junction bases not matched to a gene: 12. The CDR3 is made up of 17 amino acids. CDR1 and CDR2 (germline): SGHDT, YYEEEE.

The chain employs TRBV15 and TRBJ1-5; D call uncertain. Trimming stripped 0 bases from V and 2 bases from J, with 8 bases between. Germline values: CDR1 LNHNV, CDR2 YYDKDF (reference sequence). CDR3 size: 15 residues. CDR3 nucleotide sequence: TGTGCCACCAGCAGAGACCTGTCTGGCAATCAGCCCCAGCATTTT. Protein sequence: CATSRDLSGNQPQHF.

The V call is TRBV29-1, the J call TRBJ2-2; D may be TRBD2 (5 bases). CDR3 length equals 13 residues. The germline gives CDR1 SQVTM, CDR2 ANQGSEA. V lost 7 bases to trimming and J lost 8 bases, with 17 bases between them. CDR3 coding DNA: TGCAGCGCCCGGCGAGGGATGGCTGGGGAGCTGTTTTTT. As protein: CSARRGMAGELFF.

The CDR3 coding sequence is TGTGCCAGCTCACCCACGGGACTAGCGGGAGGGCCCCTCAAGTTCTTC. As protein: CASSPTGLAGGPLKFF. J is TRBJ2-1 and V is TRBV18; 16 bases are a match to TRBD2. The germline V gene encodes CDR1 KGHSH and CDR2 LQKENI. The CDR3 runs 16 residues. V lost 3 bases and J lost 14; bases outside the gene matches: 10.

Turning to this clone: This specimen includes other DNA sequences encoding the same CDR3. The V gene is TRBV29-1, the J gene TRBJ2-5; 7 bases are a match to TRBD1. V dropped 7 bases and J dropped 2; count of bases not matched to a gene: 4. The CDR3 is made up of 12 amino acids. Per germline, CDR1 SQVTM and CDR2 ANQGSEA. The CDR3 coding sequence is TGCAGCGCCCGGACAGGACAAGAGACCCAGTACTTC. Translation gives CSARTGQETQYF.

The DNA of the CDR3 is TGTGCCAGCAGCTCGGGGACGGTCAGCTCCTACGAGCAGTACTTC. As protein: CASSSGTVSSYEQYF. V gene TRBV5-4 combines with J gene TRBJ2-7; D assignment may be TRBD1 or TRBD2 (5 bases each). Per germline, CDR1 SGHNT and CDR2 YYREEE (reference sequence). This CDR3 is 15 amino acids long. The V end was cut by 3 bases, the J end by 0 bases, with 13 bases between.

The V and J genes are TRBV6-6 and TRBJ1-4; the match to TRBD1 covers 9 bases. The CDR3 covers 13 residues. The germline V gene has CDR1 MNHNY and CDR2 SVGAGI (reference sequence). The junction had 3 bases not matched to a gene; V was cut back by 6 bases and J by 7 bases. In nucleotides, the CDR3 is TGTGCCAGCAGGGGACAGGGCGCTGAAAAACTGTTTTTT. It encodes CASRGQGAEKLFF.

The gene calls are TRBV7-2 and TRBJ2-7; TRBD1 matches at 7 bases. This CDR3 spans 14 amino acids. Per the germline V gene, CDR1 is SGHTA and CDR2 is FQGNSA. V gave up 5 bases and J gave up 1 base; unmatched junction bases: 5. The CDR3 here is CASSRLQGSYEQYF. The CDR3 coding sequence is TGTGCCAGCAGCCGTTTACAGGGGTCCTACGAGCAGTACTTC. Full variable domain (outside the CDR3, taken from reference TRBV7-2 and TRBJ2-7): GAGVSQSPSNKVTEKGKDVELRCDPISGHTALYWYRQSLGQGLEFLIYFQGNSAPDKSGLPSDRFSAERTGGSVSTLTIQRTQQEDSAVYLCASSRLQGSYEQYFGPGTRLTVT.

This clone has just one count. The chain recombines TRBV5-4 with TRBJ2-7, with a weak D call TRBD1 (5 bases). The CDR3 runs 16 residues. The V gene's germline CDR1 is SGHNT and CDR2 YYREEE (reference sequence). V shed 3 bases and J shed 6 bases, with 22 bases lying between them. The CDR3 loop reads CASSSALAGQLSEQYF. In nucleotides, the CDR3 is TGTGCCAGCAGCTCGGCCCTGGCAGGGCAACTTAGCGAGCAGTACTTC. The complete variable domain, with remaining parts taken from reference TRBV5-4 and TRBJ2-7, reads ETGVTQSPTHLIKTRGQQVTLRCSSQSGHNTVSWYQQALGQGPQFIFQYYREEENGRGNFPPRFSGLQFPNYSSELNVNALELDDSALYLCASSSALAGQLSEQYFGPGTRLTVT.

The chain joins TRBV5-1 to TRBJ2-3; no clear D. Trimming took 1 base from V and 6 from J, leaving 12 bases between them. Germline V lookup: CDR1 SGHRS, CDR2 YFSETQ. The CDR3 length is 14 residues. The CDR3 is CASSLFSDEDTQYF. CDR3 bases: TGCGCCAGCAGCTTGTTTTCCGACGAGGATACGCAGTATTTT.

This clone was recorded only once. The chain carries TRBV5-1 and TRBJ1-1; perhaps TRBD1 as D (6 bases). CDR3 length equals 16 residues. Trimming left V 5 bases short and J 5 bases short, with 22 bases between. Germline lookup yields CDR1 SGHRS and CDR2 YFSETQ. CDR3 sequence (DNA): TGCGCCAGCAGTCCGGGTAATCCGGGGGCTGGGACTGAAGCTTTCTTT. It is translated as CASSPGNPGAGTEAFF.

This chain joins TRBV5-1 and TRBJ2-1; either TRBD1 or TRBD2 may fit D (6 bases each). The CDR3 extends over 14 amino acids. CDR1 is SGHRS and CDR2 is YFSETQ in the germline V gene. The V and J ends lost 3 bases and 9 bases respectively, with 16 bases between them. The CDR3 loop reads CASSSTAGGGEQFF. The CDR3 DNA follows: TGCGCCAGCAGCTCCACGGCCGGGGGCGGTGAGCAGTTCTTC.

On this clone itself: The same CDR3 arises from other DNA sequences in this sample as well. The chain couples TRBV5-1 to TRBJ2-7; D unresolved. This CDR3 spans 12 amino acids. V shed 0 bases and J shed 6 bases, with 7 bases lying between them. Germline V gene lookup returns CDR1 SGHRS and CDR2 YFSETQ. CDR3 amino acids: CASSLVLGEQYF. The CDR3 DNA follows: TGCGCCAGCAGCTTGGTGTTGGGCGAGCAGTACTTC.

V and J are TRBV7-9 and TRBJ2-1; D might be TRBD1 (5 bases). CDR1 is SEHNR, CDR2 FQNEAQ, per germline (reference sequence). Trimming shortened V by 5 bases and J by 3 bases, and 14 bases separated the two germline ends. The CDR3 has 15 amino acids. The CDR3 sequence: CASSLRHDSYNEQFF. The CDR3 nucleotides are TGTGCCAGCAGCCTACGCCATGACAGCTACAATGAGCAGTTCTTC. The whole variable domain, filled in from reference TRBV7-9 and TRBJ2-1, reads DTGVSQNPRHKITKRGQNVTFRCDPISEHNRLYWYRQTLGQGPEFLTYFQNEAQLEKSRLLSDRFSAERPKGSFSTLEIQRTEQGDSAMYLCASSLRHDSYNEQFFGPGTRLTVL.

The chain recombines TRBV5-4 with TRBJ2-7; D may match TRBD1 or TRBD2 (5 bases each). Germline CDR1 and CDR2: SGHNT and YYREEE (reference sequence). The CDR3 has 15 residues. Deletions cut 6 bases from V and 2 bases from J, with 18 bases between. Here the CDR3 reads CASTVGVALPYEQYF. Here the CDR3 DNA reads TGTGCCAGCACCGTGGGGGTAGCCCTACCCTACGAGCAGTACTTC.

The chain combines TRBV7-2 with TRBJ2-1; 8 bases align to TRBD2. Trimming cost V 5 bases and J 0 bases; bases outside gene matches: 12. From germline, CDR1 is SGHTA and CDR2 FQGNSA. There are 18 residues in the CDR3. CDR3 coding DNA: TGTGCCAGCAGCCCGGGGGGGCCCCATTCCAGCTCCTACAATGAGCAGTTCTTC. As protein: CASSPGGPHSSSYNEQFF.

Worth noting for this clone: Other DNA sequences within the sample encode an identical CDR3. The rearrangement joins TRBV29-1 to TRBJ2-5; unclear D gene. The germline CDR1 and CDR2 sequences are SQVTM and ANQGSEA. The CDR3 has 11 amino acids. Trimming left V 4 bases short and J 3 bases short, with 6 bases between. CDR3 in amino acids: CSVGAKETQYF. The CDR3 DNA follows: TGCAGCGTTGGGGCAAAAGAGACCCAGTACTTC.

This chain connects TRBV7-6 to TRBJ2-3, with D unresolved. The CDR3 is 16 residues long. Deletions cut 0 bases from V and 2 bases from J, with 12 bases between. Germline CDR1 and CDR2: SGHVS and FNYEAQ. The CDR3 bases are TGTGCCAGCAGCTTAGCCGGGCACCCTTCCACAGATACGCAGTATTTT. Residues: CASSLAGHPSTDTQYF.

The rearrangement joins TRBV5-8 to TRBJ2-7; D may match TRBD1 or TRBD2 (5 bases each). The CDR3 extends over 13 amino acids. Germline CDR1 and CDR2: SGHTS and YDEGEE. V was pared by 0 bases and J by 5 bases, with 9 bases between. CDR3 in amino acids: CASSLGRGDEQYF. CDR3 nucleotides: TGTGCCAGCAGCTTGGGGAGAGGGGACGAGCAGTACTTC.

The chain couples TRBV7-9 to TRBJ2-2, with D unresolved. The CDR3 spans 13 residues. CDR1 and CDR2 from the germline V gene are SEHNR and FQNEAQ (reference sequence). Deletions cut 1 base from V and 6 bases from J, with 6 bases between. This chain's CDR3 is CASSLEPPGELFF. The CDR3 nucleotides are TGTGCCAGCAGCTTAGAGCCCCCCGGGGAGCTGTTTTTT. The full variable domain, rest sourced from reference TRBV7-9 and TRBJ2-2, is DTGVSQNPRHKITKRGQNVTFRCDPISEHNRLYWYRQTLGQGPEFLTYFQNEAQLEKSRLLSDRFSAERPKGSFSTLEIQRTEQGDSAMYLCASSLEPPGELFFGEGSRLTVL.

The V and J genes are TRBV28 and TRBJ2-7; TRBD1 might be the D (5 bases). In germline, CDR1 is MDHEN, CDR2 SYDVKM. Trimming removed 4 bases from V and 5 bases from J, with 15 bases in between. There are 14 residues in the CDR3. The CDR3 protein is CASSSRGLIHEQYF. CDR3 in DNA: TGTGCCAGCAGTTCAAGGGGTTTAATTCACGAGCAGTACTTC.